The 3 T cell receptor beta chains below come from one sample, sequenced in a study of shared clonotypes between healthy human individuals. Sequenced by immunoSEQ multiplex PCR; TCRdb stores in-frame clones only, minus some. The sample comprises some 530,000 clones, approximately 82% of which are singletons, and more than 10% rests with the top ten. The sample consisted of PBMCs. Receptors were obtained from a woman aged 40 to 55 in good health. Some clones in this sample may be carry-over from other donors' samples.

The chain has TRBV29-1 and TRBJ2-2; TRBD1 agrees at 7 bases. Germline V gene lookup returns CDR1 SQVTM and CDR2 ANQGSEA. The CDR3 consists of 13 residues. Losses at the gene ends were 6 bases for V and 2 bases for J; bases not matched to a gene: 3. The CDR3 DNA reads as TGCAGCGTCCGACAGGGTAACACCGGGGAGCTGTTTTTT. Translating gives CSVRQGNTGELFF.

The genes are TRBV7-8 and TRBJ1-6, with D maybe TRBD1 (5 bases). This CDR3 is built from 12 residues. V lost 6 bases and J 9 bases, leaving 9 bases between the germline ends. CDR1 is SGHVS and CDR2 is FQNEAQ in the germline V gene. The CDR3 loop reads CASRGVTSPLHF. As DNA, the CDR3 is TGTGCCAGCAGAGGGGTTACTTCACCCCTCCACTTT.

CDR3 bases: TGTGCCAGCAGCCGGACAGGGAATATGCGTCTAGGGGAGCTGTTTTTT. Its translation is CASSRTGNMRLGELFF. The V call is TRBV14, the J call TRBJ2-2; 8 bases match TRBD1. V gave up 4 bases and J gave up 8 bases; unmatched junction bases: 12. This CDR3 is 16 amino acids long. Germline V gene sequence: CDR1 SGHDN, CDR2 FVKESK.